What follows describes a single TCR beta chain. These data belong to a study of blood T cell repertoires in COVID-19. TCRdb's copy holds only in-frame clones and misses some; the assay was immunoSEQ multiplex PCR. Of around 170,000 clones detected, 65% to 90% appear once; the ten largest clones hold 1.5%. There are 20 residues in the CDR3. Germline assignment: CDR1 MNHEY and CDR2 SVGEGT. Trimming took 4 bases from V and 1 from J; bases not matched to a gene: 12. The specimen sequenced was peripheral blood. J is TRBJ2-3 and V is TRBV6-2 or TRBV6-3; the match to TRBD2 covers 15 bases. This receptor was obtained from a human donor in a cohort sampled during active COVID-19. In DNA, the CDR3 is TGTGCCAGCAGTTGCCGCACCGGGACTAGCGGGAGGTTCGGCACAGATACGCAGTATTTT. As protein: CASSCRTGTSGRFGTDTQYF.